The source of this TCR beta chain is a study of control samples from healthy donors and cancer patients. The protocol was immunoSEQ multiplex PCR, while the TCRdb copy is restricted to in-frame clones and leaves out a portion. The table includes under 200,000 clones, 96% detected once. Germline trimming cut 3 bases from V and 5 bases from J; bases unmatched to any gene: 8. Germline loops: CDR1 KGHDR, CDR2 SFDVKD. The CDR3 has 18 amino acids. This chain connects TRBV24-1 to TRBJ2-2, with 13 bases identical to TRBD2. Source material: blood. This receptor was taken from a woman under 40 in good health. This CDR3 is CATSDPTSGGAVTGELFF. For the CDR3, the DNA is TGTGCCACCAGTGATCCCACTAGCGGGGGGGCTGTGACCGGGGAGCTGTTTTTT.